The 14 T cell receptor beta chains below come from one sample, sequenced in a study of T cells in Graves' hyperthyroidism and ophthalmopathy. Template material for amplifying TCR beta CDR3 regions consisted of RNA transcripts. First-round RT-PCR of the TCR CDR3 relied on the HTBI primer set. MiXCR, run by TCRdb on the multiplex PCR reads, gives a single entry per CDR3 protein. Of under 700,000 distinct CDR3 sequences listed, under 60% are singletons. Specimen: peripheral blood or thyroid tissue (not recorded which). The receptors were gathered from a woman between 18 and 29 years old with Graves' hyperthyroidism.

V is TRBV25-1 and J is TRBJ2-7; 15 bases map to TRBD2. With 1 base clipped from V and 3 bases from J, the junction kept 1 base outside the gene matches. Germline V lookup: CDR1 MGHDK, CDR2 SYGVNS. This CDR3 has 16 residues. CDR3 nucleotide sequence: TGTGCCAGCAGTGAATGGACTAGCGGGAGGGACTACGAGCAGTACTTC. Residues: CASSEWTSGRDYEQYF.

This clonotype occurred a few times. The V call is TRBV12-3 or TRBV12-4, the J call TRBJ2-7; D is unresolved. Trimming took off 5 bases at V and 5 bases at J, with 16 bases between the two ends. The CDR3 totals 14 residues. This CDR3 reads CASSEELQADEQYF. The CDR3 DNA is TGTGCCAGCAGTGAAGAGCTGCAGGCGGACGAGCAGTACTTC.

This clonotype turned up a few times. The V gene is TRBV7-9, the J gene TRBJ1-1; no firm D call. V lost 5 bases to trimming and J lost 4 bases, with 17 bases between them. The CDR3 is 15 amino acids. CDR1 is SEHNR and CDR2 is FQNEAQ in the germline V gene (reference sequence). CDR3 nucleotides: TGTGCCAGCAGCCCCCCTATGGACGGAGCCACTGAAGCTTTCTTT. Protein product: CASSPPMDGATEAFF.

This clonotype was counted between two and nine times. This chain uses TRBV29-1 with TRBJ2-3; TRBD1 agrees at 7 bases. Germline trimming cut 7 bases from V and 2 bases from J; bases unmatched to any gene: 3. Germline V lookup: CDR1 SQVTM, CDR2 ANQGSEA. CDR3 length: 12 residues. The CDR3 bases are TGCAGCGGTGACAGGGACACAGATACGCAGTATTTT. Its protein is CSGDRDTDTQYF.

V and J are TRBV19 and TRBJ1-3, with D perhaps TRBD1 (5 bases). This CDR3 contains 16 residues. The germline V gene encodes CDR1 LNHDA and CDR2 SQIVND (reference sequence). V lost 10 bases, J lost 0 bases, and 19 bases lay in between. The CDR3 protein is CAIILGHTPSGNTIYF. In DNA, the CDR3 is TGTGCCATTATCTTGGGGCACACCCCCTCTGGAAACACCATATATTTT. Combining the CDR3 with reference TRBV19 and TRBJ1-3 gives the whole variable domain DGGITQSPKYLFRKEGQNVTLSCEQNLNHDAMYWYRQDPGQGLRLIYYSQIVNDFQKGDIAEGYSVSREKKESFPLTVTSAQKNPTAFYLCAIILGHTPSGNTIYFGEGSWLTVV.

As concerns this clonotype: Here the CDR3 omits its conserved ending phenylalanine or tryptophan, so a read error is the likely source. Because the CDR3's place on the DNA is in doubt, the DNA is left out and the CDR3 is given as listed by TCRdb. The V and J genes are TRBV7-9 and TRBJ2-2; the tabulated D call, TRBD1, remains unverified against the DNA. 11 amino acids form the CDR3, both terminal residues included. In germline, CDR1 is SEHNR, CDR2 FQNEAQ (reference sequence). CDR3 residues: CASSWGDRAEH.

The V and J genes are TRBV2 and TRBJ1-1, with 7 bases that match TRBD1. Germline CDR1 and CDR2: SNHLY and FYNNEI. The CDR3 has 13 residues. V gave up 3 bases and J gave up 13 bases; unmatched junction bases: 11. This CDR3 reads CASSDSDRDESFF. As DNA, the CDR3 is TGTGCCAGCAGTGATTCCGACAGGGACGAGAGTTTCTTT.

V is TRBV2 and J is TRBJ2-7, with D possibly being TRBD2 (6 bases). The V gene lost 10 bases and the J gene lost 5 bases, with 18 bases spanning the gap. CDR1 is SNHLY, CDR2 FYNNEI, per germline. The CDR3 has 13 amino acids. DNA of the CDR3: TGTGCCATCACGGGGGACTCTCACCACGAGCAGTACTTC. This gives the protein CAITGDSHHEQYF.

The sample holds many counts of this clonotype. CDR3 in DNA: TGTGCCACCAGCTCCATCCCCCCTACAGGGGCCGGGGCCAACGTCCTGACTTTC. It specifies CATSSIPPTGAGANVLTF. The genes are TRBV15 and TRBJ2-6; 7 nucleotides match TRBD1. Germline V lookup: CDR1 LNHNV, CDR2 YYDKDF (reference sequence). The CDR3 length is 18 residues. The V and J ends lost 5 bases and 4 bases, in that order; junction bases with no gene match: 14.

This clonotype was found many times. The gene calls are TRBV7-9 and TRBJ2-7; TRBD1 is a possible D gene (6 bases). Germline CDR1 is SEHNR and CDR2 is FQNEAQ (reference sequence). CDR3 length: 14 amino acids. Trimming pared 2 bases from V and 2 bases from J, leaving 10 bases between. This CDR3 reads CASSLSGVPYEQYF. Written as DNA, the CDR3 is TGTGCCAGCAGCTTATCAGGGGTGCCCTACGAGCAGTACTTC.

The V and J genes are TRBV10-3 and TRBJ1-2; 7 nucleotides line up with TRBD1. V was clipped by 10 bases and J by 3 bases; unmatched bases: 8. Germline V gives CDR1 ENHRY, CDR2 SYGVKD. The CDR3 runs to 13 residues. The CDR3 loop reads CATTGTVDYGYTF. The CDR3 DNA reads TGTGCCACTACCGGGACAGTGGACTATGGCTACACCTTC.

This sequence joins TRBV7-8 and TRBJ2-7; tentative D call: TRBD2 (6 bases). Germline CDR1 SGHVS, CDR2 FQNEAQ. The ends were cut back, 4 bases at V and 1 base at J, with 14 bases in the middle. This CDR3 contains 15 residues. In DNA form, the CDR3 reads TGTGCCAGCAGCTCCGACTCAGGGAGGTCCTACGAGCAGTACTTC. As protein: CASSSDSGRSYEQYF. Combining the CDR3 with reference TRBV7-8 and TRBJ2-7 gives the whole variable domain GAGVSQSPRYKVAKRGQDVALRCDPISGHVSLFWYQQALGQGPEFLTYFQNEAQLDKSGLPSDRFFAERPEGSVSTLKIQRTQQEDSAVYLCASSSDSGRSYEQYFGPGTRLTVT.

The gene calls are TRBV9 and TRBJ1-2; D is ambiguous. The CDR3 is 13 amino acids. Germline V gene lookup returns CDR1 SGDLS and CDR2 YYNGEE. Trimming took off 2 bases at V and 3 bases at J, with 8 bases between the two ends. The CDR3 sequence: CASSVERDYGYTF. The CDR3 bases are TGTGCCAGCAGCGTGGAACGGGACTATGGCTACACCTTC. Full variable domain (outside the CDR3, taken from reference TRBV9 and TRBJ1-2): DSGVTQTPKHLITATGQRVTLRCSPRSGDLSVYWYQQSLDQGLQFLIQYYNGEERAKGNILERFSAQQFPDLHSELNLSSLELGDSALYFCASSVERDYGYTFGSGTRLTVV.

V gene TRBV7-2 combines with J gene TRBJ2-2; D possibly uses TRBD1 or TRBD2 (6 bases each). The V gene's germline CDR1 is SGHTA and CDR2 FQGNSA. The germline V and J ends were trimmed by 7 bases and 4 bases, with 22 bases remaining between them. This CDR3 comprises 17 residues. CDR3 residues: CASIPHARGTSTGELFF. CDR3 DNA sequence: TGTGCCAGCATCCCCCACGCGAGGGGGACTTCCACCGGGGAGCTGTTTTTT.